A single T cell receptor (beta chain) is shown here with its context. Its antigen is undetermined. The CDR3 runs 13 residues. V lost 5 bases and J 2 bases, leaving 9 bases between the germline ends. Germline V gives CDR1 SEHNR, CDR2 FQNEAQ (reference sequence). These data originate in a study of blood T cells in healthy people across ages. Whole-study findings and limits: Total diversity from one million sequenced T cells was likely underestimated. Older individuals had lower TCR beta diversity per million T cells (the decline was roughly linear).

Combining a sample-barcoded 5' primer with a J-beta primer mix, a second PCR ran for 7 to 11 cycles. Each cDNA molecule was tagged by a template-switch adaptor with 12 random nucleotides. MiXCR, applied by TCRdb to the 5' RACE reads, yields one record per CDR3 protein. The profile covers around 280,000 distinct CDR3 sequences, with 25% to 30% appearing a single time and roughly 30% taken by the ten largest. This clonotype originated in a woman between 65 and 79 years old in good health. This sequence joins TRBV7-9 and TRBJ1-2; no definite D call. Material for sequencing was blood. DNA of the CDR3: TGTGCCAGCAGCCCGCAGGAGAACTATGGCTACACCTTC. Translated: CASSPQENYGYTF.